Listed here are 31 T cell receptor delta chains from one sample, sequenced in a study of intestinal T cells in coeliac disease. More than 8 formalin-fixed paraffin-embedded scrolls, each 5 µm thick, supplied each case's genomic DNA. The bulk TRD library came from around 140 ng of biopsy DNA amplified with BIOMED-2 primers. TCRdb re-called clones from the multiplex PCR reads using CATT. The repertoire includes around 1,500 delta-chain clones, 69% of them detected once, and roughly 18% sits in the top ten. Input material: a duodenal biopsy. Receptors originate from a human donor with celiac disease.

The chain combines TRDV1 with TRDJ1; TRDD3 agrees at 10 bases. This CDR3 region has 20 residues. Germline lookup yields CDR1 TSWWSYY and CDR2 QGS. The V gene end was trimmed by 4 bases and the J gene end by 0 bases; junction bases not matched to a gene: 17. The CDR3 coding sequence is TGTGCTCTTGGGGGAGTCCTAGGGGGGGATACGCACACCTACACCGATAAACTCATCTTT. Protein sequence: CALGGVLGGDTHTYTDKLIF.

Points on this clone: One base away lies a much larger clone, so this may be a sequencing read error. Distinct nucleotide sequences in the sample also encode this CDR3. CDR3 sequence: CALGELGSAGGYPYTDKLIF. The CDR3 DNA is TGTGCTCTTGGGGAACTAGGTTCCGCTGGGGGATATCCGTACACCGATAAACTCATCTTT. V is TRDV1 and J is TRDJ1, with 10 bases fitting TRDD3. This CDR3 has 20 residues. Germline values: CDR1 TSWWSYY, CDR2 QGS. V shed 0 bases and J 0 bases; nucleotides not matched to a gene: 13.

This clone is labeled as large. V usage is TRDV1 and J usage is TRDJ1; D is possibly TRDD2 or TRDD3 (8 bases each). The V gene lost 1 base and the J gene lost 4 bases, with 31 bases spanning the gap. Germline V gene data show CDR1 as TSWWSYY and CDR2 as QGS. The CDR3 loop spans 21 amino acids. CDR3 DNA sequence: TGTGCTCTTGGGGAACCGTTACTACTTCCTACACTGGGGGCCGGGGGCGATAAACTCATCTTT. Its protein product is CALGEPLLLPTLGAGGDKLIF.

For this clone: This likely reflects a read error, since a far larger clone is one base away. The chain links TRDV1 to TRDJ1; unclear D gene. V was shortened by 2 bases and J by 6 bases, with 16 bases between the two germline ends. The length of the CDR3 is 15 residues. The germline CDR1 and CDR2 sequences are TSWWSYY and QGS. The chain's CDR3 is CALGEKRGKANKLIF. The DNA of the CDR3 is TGTGCTCTTGGGGAAAAGAGAGGGAAAGCGAATAAACTCATCTTT.

Remarks on this clone: A read error is likely here: a far larger clone is one base away. This sample includes further DNA sequences coding for the same CDR3. The gene calls are TRDV1 and TRDJ1; 11 bases fit TRDD3. V shed 2 bases, J shed 11 bases, and the junction held 37 bases outside the gene matches. Germline CDR1 and CDR2: TSWWSYY and QGS. This CDR3 contains 24 residues. In DNA form, the CDR3 reads TGTGCTCTTGGGGAAGGGCCCTTCCTACGGGGGGTATACTGGGGGATAAATTTTGAATGGGGCCTCATCTTT. It encodes CALGEGPFLRGVYWGINFEWGLIF.

By frequency in the sample, this clone is large. The rearrangement links TRDV1 to TRDJ1; perhaps TRDD2 as D (7 bases). The germline gives CDR1 TSWWSYY, CDR2 QGS. The CDR3 covers 19 residues. V lost 2 bases and J lost 0, with 22 bases in between. The DNA for the CDR3 is TGTGCTCTTGGGGAATGTTCCTACAGGGGGAAATTGTACACCGATAAACTCATCTTT. The encoded protein is CALGECSYRGKLYTDKLIF.

On this clone itself: A read error is the likely source, as a far larger clone sits one nucleotide away. The gene calls are TRDV1 and TRDJ1, with D possibly matching TRDD3 (6 bases). This CDR3 is 24 amino acids long. In germline, CDR1 is TSWWSYY, CDR2 QGS. The V end was cut by 5 bases, the J end by 0 bases, with 40 bases between. This CDR3 is CALGSRVPQTLWGASLLYTDKLIF. The CDR3 bases are TGTGCTCTTGGGTCCCGAGTTCCCCAGACCTTATGGGGGGCCTCCCTACTTTACACCGATAAACTCATCTTT.

As for this clone: This likely stems from a read error, as it lies one base from a far larger clone. Distinct nucleotide sequences in the sample also encode this CDR3. This chain uses TRDV1 with TRDJ1; D could derive from TRDD2 or TRDD3 (5 bases each). Trimming shortened V by 3 bases and J by 1 base, and 27 bases separated the two germline ends. Germline-derived CDR1 and CDR2 are TSWWSYY and QGS. The CDR3 extends over 20 amino acids. CDR3 loop: CALGDGEIPTLLDPTDKLIF. Here the CDR3 DNA reads TGTGCTCTTGGGGACGGCGAGATACCTACCCTACTGGATCCCACCGATAAACTCATCTTT.

Of note for this clone: TCRdb records a much larger clone's protein for this DNA, with a difference at residue 3 that likely arises from a read error; the protein given is the translation of the DNA. The rearrangement joins TRDV3 to TRDJ1; 7 bases fit TRDD3. CDR3 length equals 16 residues. Germline V gives CDR1 TVYSNPD, CDR2 GDNSRS (reference sequence). The V segment lost 5 bases and the J segment 0 bases; nucleotides outside the gene matches: 15. This CDR3 is CAVLALDWGDTDKLIF. The CDR3 DNA sequence: TGTGCCGTGCTCGCCCTGGACTGGGGAGACACCGATAAACTCATCTTT.

This clone is large by share. The genes are TRDV1 and TRDJ1; 9 nucleotides match TRDD3. The J segment lost 4 bases and the V segment lost 0 bases, leaving 24 bases of the junction unmatched. The germline V gene encodes CDR1 TSWWSYY and CDR2 QGS. This CDR3 region has 22 residues. The CDR3 DNA sequence: TGTGCTCTTGGGGAACTCATCCTACCCCCCTACTGGGGGACAACGGGTCACGATAAACTCATCTTT. This gives the protein CALGELILPPYWGTTGHDKLIF.

With respect to this clone: A far bigger clonotype differs at one base, so this is likely a read error. The V call is TRDV2, the J call TRDJ1; TRDD3 matches 11 bases. CDR3 size: 18 residues. CDR1 is GEAIGNYY and CDR2 is EKD in the germline V gene. The CDR3 protein is CACYTVGGGYAVTDKLIF. The CDR3 DNA sequence: TGTGCCTGTTACACCGTTGGTGGGGGATACGCGGTGACCGATAAACTCATCTTT.

This chain connects TRAV14/DV4 to TRDJ4, with 12 bases fitting TRDD3. The J segment lost 2 bases and the V segment lost 2 bases, leaving 12 bases of the junction unmatched. The CDR3 contains 18 residues. Germline V CDR1 and CDR2: TSDPSYG, QGSYDQQN (reference sequence). CDR3 in DNA: TGTGCAATGAGAGAGCCGGGCGTACTGGGGGATACAGGAAGACCCCTGATCTTT. Translated: CAMREPGVLGDTGRPLIF.

The genes are TRDV1 and TRDJ1, with 9 bases lining up with TRDD3. Germline trimming cut 1 base from V and 3 bases from J; bases unmatched to any gene: 3. Germline CDR1 reads TSWWSYY; CDR2 reads QGS. The CDR3 covers 15 residues. CDR3: CALGERGYGADKLIF. The DNA for the CDR3 is TGTGCTCTTGGGGAACGGGGATACGGGGCCGATAAACTCATCTTT.

The J gene went uncalled, whereas the V gene is TRDV1; TRDD3, as called in the table, went unchecked against the DNA. Germline V gene data show CDR1 as TSWWSYY and CDR2 as QGS. CDR3 length equals 25 residues. CDR3 DNA sequence: TGTGCTCTTGGGGAACTAGAGGTCTTGGTGTTCGGGACGTCTAATAAACTCATCAGTATAAAAACCCTCTTCTTC. Translation: CALGELEVLVFGTSNKLISIKTLFF.

V is TRDV1 and J is TRDJ3, with 8 bases matching TRDD2. Germline trimming cut 1 base from V and 0 bases from J; bases unmatched to any gene: 23. This CDR3 is 25 amino acids long. In germline, CDR1 is TSWWSYY, CDR2 QGS. CDR3 residues: CALGEPKAFLTSPAGSSWDTRQMFF. The CDR3 DNA reads TGTGCTCTTGGGGAACCCAAGGCCTTCCTAACCTCCCCCGCTGGGAGCTCCTGGGACACCCGACAGATGTTTTTC.

The chain combines TRDV2 with TRDJ1, with 10 nucleotides matching TRDD3. The CDR3 is 13 amino acids. Germline loops: CDR1 GEAIGNYY, CDR2 EKD. V lost 0 bases and J lost 11; bases outside the gene matches: 5. DNA of the CDR3: TGTGCCTGTGACACCTTGGGGGATACTAAGCTCATCTTT. This encodes CACDTLGDTKLIF.

Comments on this clone: A single base is all that separates this from a far larger clone, so a read error is likely. This specimen includes other DNA sequences encoding the same CDR3. This chain connects TRDV2 to TRDJ3; 12 positions agree with TRDD3. This CDR3 comprises 20 residues. The germline gives CDR1 GEAIGNYY, CDR2 EKD. The chain's CDR3 is CACDPVLGDTYSWDTRQMFF. The CDR3 coding sequence is TGTGCCTGTGACCCTGTACTGGGGGATACATATTCCTGGGACACCCGCCAGATGTTTTTC.

By sample fraction, this clone is large. This sequence joins TRDV1 and TRDJ1; 7 bases fit TRDD2. This CDR3 contains 18 residues. The germline gives CDR1 TSWWSYY, CDR2 QGS. Trimming removed 3 bases from V and 3 bases from J; junction bases left unmatched: 16. Written as DNA, the CDR3 is TGTGCTCTTGGGGAGATCCTTCCTCCGGTGGATAACTCCGATAAACTCATCTTT. This gives the protein CALGEILPPVDNSDKLIF.

As concerns this clone: A far larger clone is one nucleotide away, so this likely arose from a read error. This same CDR3 is encoded by further DNA sequences in the sample. This chain connects TRDV3 to TRDJ1, with 12 bases that match TRDD3. The V gene's germline CDR1 is TVYSNPD and CDR2 GDNSRS (reference sequence). There are 17 residues in the CDR3. The DNA for the CDR3 is TGTGCCTTTACCCTACTGGGGGATACTGGGGACACCGATAAACTCATTTTT. It codes for CAFTLLGDTGDTDKLIF. Based on the CDR3 plus reference TRDV3 and TRDJ1, the full variable domain is CDKVTQSSPDQTVASGSEVVLLCTYDTVYSNPDLFWYRIRPDYSFQFVFYGDNSRSEGADFTQGRFSVKHILTQKAFHLVISPVRTEDSATYYCAFTLLGDTGDTDKLIFGKGTRVTVEP.

This clone is deemed large. Within the sample, other DNA sequences also encode this same CDR3. J is TRDJ1 and V is TRDV2, with TRDD3 matching 7 bases. The length of the CDR3 is 14 residues. Germline CDR1 GEAIGNYY, CDR2 EKD. Trimming at V came to 0 bases and at J to 2 bases, leaving 2 bases not matched to a gene. The DNA for the CDR3 is TGTGCCTGTGACACCGTGGGGATAACCGATAAACTCATCTTT. Protein product: CACDTVGITDKLIF.

CDR3 sequence: CALGGPPPNLRGGTDKLIF. The CDR3 nucleotides are TGTGCTCTTGGGGGACCCCCTCCCAACCTACGAGGGGGCACCGATAAACTCATCTTT. This chain connects TRDV1 to TRDJ1, with D perhaps assigned TRDD2 or TRDD3 (5 bases each). This CDR3 contains 19 residues. V was clipped by 4 bases and J by 1 base, with 25 bases between them. Germline V gene lookup returns CDR1 TSWWSYY and CDR2 QGS.

Note on this clone: This is likely an artifact of a read error, given a far larger clone one base away. The limits of the CDR3 on the DNA are not certain, so only TCRdb's listed CDR3 is given. The gene calls are TRAV29/DV5 and TRDJ1; the D call in the table, TRDD3, was not verified against the DNA. Germline V lookup: CDR1 NSMFDY, CDR2 ISSIKDK. The CDR3 is 26 residues long, ends included. The CDR3 reads CSVFLCSSTQPTSFLSSGAYTDKLIF.

This clone is medium-sized (0.01 to 0.1%) within its sample. The J gene is TRDJ2, the V gene TRDV1; a possible D gene is TRDD3 (6 bases). Trimming stripped 0 bases from V and 0 bases from J, with 29 bases between. The CDR3 is 23 amino acids. CDR1 and CDR2 (germline): TSWWSYY, QGS. CDR3 nucleotide sequence: TGTGCTCTTGGGGAACTAATTGGCCCTATTTGGCCTGGGGAGGGGGCTTTGACAGCACAACTCTTCTTT. Residues: CALGELIGPIWPGEGALTAQLFF.

Turning to this clone: A much larger clone lies a single base off, so this may be a read error. The chain has TRDV3 and TRDJ1; TRDD3 matches 9 bases. Germline V gene data show CDR1 as TVYSNPD and CDR2 as GDNSRS (reference sequence). The CDR3 has 19 residues. J was trimmed by 3 bases and V by 3 bases; bases with no gene match: 23. CDR3 loop: CAFSFLPGLGDGYADKLIF. CDR3 nucleotides: TGTGCCTTCTCCTTCCTCCCCGGTCTGGGGGATGGGTACGCCGATAAACTCATCTTT.

Points on this clone: The protein TCRdb gives is from a much larger clone and does not agree with this DNA's translation at residue 5, likely a read error; the protein shown here comes from the DNA. The chain recombines TRDV1 with TRDJ1; 7 bases map to TRDD3. J gave up 3 bases and V 1 base, and 8 bases lay outside the gene matches. CDR3 size: 16 residues. From germline, CDR1 is TSWWSYY and CDR2 QGS. The CDR3, as DNA: TGTGCTCTTGGGGAACCACTGGGGAACTGGGCCGATAAACTCATCTTT. It codes for CALGEPLGNWADKLIF.

By share of the sample, this clone is large (0.1 to 1%). The V and J genes are TRDV1 and TRDJ1, with 9 bases aligning to TRDD2. Trimming took 7 bases from V and 1 from J; bases not matched to a gene: 31. Germline lookup yields CDR1 TSWWSYY and CDR2 QGS. CDR3 length equals 23 residues. Here the CDR3 DNA reads TGTGCTCTTGCTAACGAGGCCTTCCTACCGAATTTGGGGACTCTAAGGGGCACCGATAAACTCATCTTT. This sequence encodes CALANEAFLPNLGTLRGTDKLIF.

This clone showed up just once. The J gene is TRDJ1, the V gene TRDV1; 11 nucleotides agree with TRDD3. Unmatched junction bases numbered 22, after V lost 1 base and J lost 3 bases. Germline CDR1 and CDR2: TSWWSYY and QGS. The CDR3 spans 22 residues. The DNA of the CDR3 is TGTGCTCTTGGGGAACGGGGATACGGAGGAGGGTGGGGGATACGAGGTCCCGATAAACTCATCTTT. It encodes CALGERGYGGGWGIRGPDKLIF.

Concerning this clone: This likely traces to a read error, being one base from a far larger clone. The sample holds other DNA sequences that translate to the same CDR3. This chain connects TRDV1 to TRDJ1; 8 positions agree with TRDD3. The CDR3 loop spans 20 amino acids. Germline V CDR1 and CDR2: TSWWSYY, QGS. This CDR3 is CALSIQRVGRWGIFTDKLIF. The CDR3 nucleotides read TGTGCTCTCAGTATTCAGAGGGTTGGGCGTTGGGGGATTTTCACCGATAAGCTCATCTTT.

On this clone itself: Only one base separates this from a far larger clonotype, so it likely reflects a read error. The V call is TRDV2, the J call TRDJ3; 10 bases are shared with TRDD3. This CDR3 is built from 18 residues. Germline-derived CDR1 and CDR2 are GEAIGNYY and EKD. The CDR3 bases are TGTGCCTGTGACACCTTGGGGGATACCTCCTGGGACACCCGACAGATATTTTTC. Translating it yields CACDTLGDTSWDTRQIFF.

The chain recombines TRDV1 with TRDJ1, with D possibly matching TRDD2 (6 bases). Germline V gives CDR1 TSWWSYY, CDR2 QGS. CDR3 length equals 18 residues. Trimming cost V 5 bases and J 0 bases, with 22 bases left between them. The DNA for the CDR3 is TGTGCTCTTGGGAACCTCCCTCCTACGCATTTGTACACCGATAAACTCATCTTT. Translated: CALGNLPPTHLYTDKLIF.

To note about this clone: This sequence is one base from a far larger clone and is likely a read error. The chain has TRDV1 and TRDJ1; 10 nucleotides match TRDD3. Germline values: CDR1 TSWWSYY, CDR2 QGS. Trimming at V came to 0 bases and at J to 3 bases, leaving 46 bases not matched to a gene. The CDR3 runs 30 residues. This chain's CDR3 is CALGELYRGVVWSLESLVLLGDLKADKLIF. The CDR3 region has the DNA TGTGCTCTTGGGGAACTTTACAGAGGGGTCGTGTGGTCCCTAGAATCTCTAGTGCTACTGGGGGATCTTAAGGCCGATAAACTCATCTTT.